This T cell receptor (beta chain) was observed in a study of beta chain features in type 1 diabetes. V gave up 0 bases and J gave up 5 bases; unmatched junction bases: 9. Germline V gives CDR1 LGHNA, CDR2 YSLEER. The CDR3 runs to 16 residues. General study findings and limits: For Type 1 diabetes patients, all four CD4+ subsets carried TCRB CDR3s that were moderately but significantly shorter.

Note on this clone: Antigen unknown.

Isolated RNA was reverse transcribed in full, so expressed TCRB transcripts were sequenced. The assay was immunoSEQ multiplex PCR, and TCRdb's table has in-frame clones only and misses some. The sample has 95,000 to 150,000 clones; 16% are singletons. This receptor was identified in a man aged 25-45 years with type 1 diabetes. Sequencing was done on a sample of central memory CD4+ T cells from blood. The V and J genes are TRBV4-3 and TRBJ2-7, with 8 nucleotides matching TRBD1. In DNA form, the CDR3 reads TGCGCCAGCAGCCAAGATATAAGGACAGGGTTCGACGAGCAGTACTTC. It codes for CASSQDIRTGFDEQYF.